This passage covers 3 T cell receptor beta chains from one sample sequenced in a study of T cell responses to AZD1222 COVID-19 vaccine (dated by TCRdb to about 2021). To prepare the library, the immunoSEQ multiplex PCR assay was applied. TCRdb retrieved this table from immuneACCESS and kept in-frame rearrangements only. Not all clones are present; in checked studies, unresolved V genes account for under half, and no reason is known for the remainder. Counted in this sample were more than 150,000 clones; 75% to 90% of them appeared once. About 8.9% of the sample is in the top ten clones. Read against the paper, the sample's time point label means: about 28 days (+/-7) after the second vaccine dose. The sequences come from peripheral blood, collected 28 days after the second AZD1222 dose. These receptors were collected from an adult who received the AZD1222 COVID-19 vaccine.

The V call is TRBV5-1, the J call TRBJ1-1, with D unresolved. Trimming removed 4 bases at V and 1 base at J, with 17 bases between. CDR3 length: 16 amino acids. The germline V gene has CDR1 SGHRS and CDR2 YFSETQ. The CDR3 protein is CASSLDPRRGNTEAFF. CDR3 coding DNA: TGCGCCAGCAGCCTGGACCCTCGACGGGGGAACACTGAAGCTTTCTTT. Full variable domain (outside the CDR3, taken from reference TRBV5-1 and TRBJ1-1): KAGVTQTPRYLIKTRGQQVTLSCSPISGHRSVSWYQQTPGQGLQFLFEYFSETQRNKGNFPGRFSGRQFSNSRSEMNVSTLELGDSALYLCASSLDPRRGNTEAFFGQGTRLTVV.

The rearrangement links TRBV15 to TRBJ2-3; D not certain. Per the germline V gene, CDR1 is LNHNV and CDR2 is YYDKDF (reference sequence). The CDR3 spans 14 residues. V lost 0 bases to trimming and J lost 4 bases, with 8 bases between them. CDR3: CATSRDLVADTQYF. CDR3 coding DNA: TGTGCCACCAGCAGAGATCTGGTAGCAGATACGCAGTATTTT.

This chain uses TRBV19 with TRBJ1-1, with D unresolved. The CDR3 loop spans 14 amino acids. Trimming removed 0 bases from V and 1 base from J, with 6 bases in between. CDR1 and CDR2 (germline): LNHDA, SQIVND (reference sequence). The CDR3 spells CASSIDVSNTEAFF. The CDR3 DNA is TGTGCCAGTAGTATAGATGTGTCGAACACTGAAGCTTTCTTT.